In this sample, the clone carrying this TCR beta chain turned up a few times. This entry comes from a study of low-dose radiotherapy and immunotherapy resistance in tumors. This CDR3 region has 16 residues. Germline assignment: CDR1 LGHNA and CDR2 YNFKEQ. The V and J ends lost 0 bases and 0 bases respectively, with 12 bases between them. Along with nivolumab and ipilimumab, donors received aspirin, low-dose cyclophosphamide and low-dose radiotherapy. Eligible patients had advanced solid tumors lacking tumor-infiltrating lymphocytes. TRAV- and TRBV-specific primers, spanning alpha and beta chains, primed first-strand cDNA. Amplification of TCRs used a constant-region primer and V-primer adapter for around 19 PCR cycles. With in vitro transcription, the isolated mRNA was amplified. TCRdb re-derived calls from the reads in MiXCR, one entry per CDR3 protein. In the table there are more than 15,000 distinct CDR3 sequences, about 73% of which are singletons.

The gene calls are TRBV4-2 and TRBJ2-7; unclear D gene. This receptor was identified in a human donor with advanced metastatic prostate, ovarian, gallbladder or colorectal cancer (not recorded which). This table probably holds off-target reads from a library built for another chain. The CDR3 nucleotides read TGTGCCAGCAGCCAAGACCACCGAGCGCGCTCCTACGAGCAGTACTTC. Translating it yields CASSQDHRARSYEQYF.